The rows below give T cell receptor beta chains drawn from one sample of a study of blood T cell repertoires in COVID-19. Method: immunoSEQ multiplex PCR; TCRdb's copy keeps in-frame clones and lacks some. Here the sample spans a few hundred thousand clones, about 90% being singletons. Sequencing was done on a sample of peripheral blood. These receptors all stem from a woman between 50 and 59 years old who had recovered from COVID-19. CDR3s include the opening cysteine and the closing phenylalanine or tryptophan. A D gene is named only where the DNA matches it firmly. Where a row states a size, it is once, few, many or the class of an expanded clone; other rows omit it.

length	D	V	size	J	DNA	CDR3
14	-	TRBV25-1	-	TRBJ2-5	TGTGCCAGCAGTGAAACAATCCCGCCGGAGACCCAGTACTTC	CASSETIPPETQYF
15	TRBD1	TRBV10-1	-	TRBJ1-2	TGCGCCAGCAGTGATCACAGGGGGCGCGTCTATGGCTACACCTTC	CASSDHRGRVYGYTF
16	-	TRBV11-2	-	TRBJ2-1	TGTGCCAGCAGCTTCGAGGGACTCCCGAGATACAATGAGCAGTTCTTC	CASSFEGLPRYNEQFF
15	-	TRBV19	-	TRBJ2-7	TGTGCCAGTAGTATCGGCGCGACTAGATCCTACGAGCAGTACTTC	CASSIGATRSYEQYF
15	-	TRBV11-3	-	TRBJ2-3	TGTGCCAGCAGCTTAGGCGGATCCGGGTTGGGTACGCAGTATTTT	CASSLGGSGLGTQYF
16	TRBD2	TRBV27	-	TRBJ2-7	TGTGCCAGCAGTTTATCCGGACGGGGGGGGTTATACGAGCAGTACTTC	CASSLSGRGGLYEQYF
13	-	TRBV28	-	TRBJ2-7	TGTGCCAGCAGGTACGGTTATTCCTACGAGCAGTACTTC	CASRYGYSYEQYF
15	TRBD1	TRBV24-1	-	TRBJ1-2	TGTGCCACCAGTGAGGGACAGACTAGATCCTATGGCTACACCTTC	CATSEGQTRSYGYTF
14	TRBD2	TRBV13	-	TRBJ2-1	TGTGCCAGCAGGTTTAGCGGGGGGGGAGATGAGCAGTTCTTC	CASRFSGGGDEQFF
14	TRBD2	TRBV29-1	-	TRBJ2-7	TGCAGCGTTCAAAAGACGGCGGGAGAGAGTGAGCAGTACTTC	CSVQKTAGESEQYF
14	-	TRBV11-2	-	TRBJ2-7	TGTGCCAGCAGCTTAGATCCTGCAGGCTACGAGCAGTACTTC	CASSLDPAGYEQYF
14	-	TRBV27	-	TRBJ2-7	TGTGCCAGCAGACGAGCTCCCCAGGGGTACGAGCAGTACTTC	CASRRAPQGYEQYF
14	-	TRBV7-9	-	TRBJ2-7	TGTGCCAGCAGCTTAGATTCACAGACCTACGAGCAGTACTTC	CASSLDSQTYEQYF
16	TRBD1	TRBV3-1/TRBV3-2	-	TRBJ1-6	TGTGCCAGCAGCGATGGACAGGGGGCGGGCAATTCACCCCTCCACTTT	CASSDGQGAGNSPLHF
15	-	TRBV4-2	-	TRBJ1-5	TGTGCCAGCAGCCAAGATGAAGGGTCGGGGCAGCCCCAGCATTTT	CASSQDEGSGQPQHF
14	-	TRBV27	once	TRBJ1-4	TGTGCCAGCAGTTTTCGGGGGAAGAATGAAAAACTGTTTTTT	CASSFRGKNEKLFF
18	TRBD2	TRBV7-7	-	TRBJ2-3	TGTGCTAGCAGCTCGTCCTGGACTAGCGGGGGTACCACAGATACGCAGTATTTT	CASSSSWTSGGTTDTQYF
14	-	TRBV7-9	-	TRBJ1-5	TGTGCCAGCAGCTTATTACCGGGTCGAGAGCCCCAGCATTTT	CASSLLPGREPQHF
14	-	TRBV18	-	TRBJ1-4	TGTGCCAGCTCACCAACAGGGATCAATGAAAAACTGTTTTTT	CASSPTGINEKLFF
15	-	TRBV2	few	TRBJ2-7	TGTGCCAGCAGCGGCCTGGAGGTAGCGGCCTACGAGCAGTACTTC	CASSGLEVAAYEQYF
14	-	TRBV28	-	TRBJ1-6	TGTGCCAGCAGTTTAGAGGGATGGAATTCACCCCTCCACTTT	CASSLEGWNSPLHF
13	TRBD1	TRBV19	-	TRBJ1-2	TGTGCCAGTAGTAGGACAGGGGGCCCTGGCTACACCTTC	CASSRTGGPGYTF
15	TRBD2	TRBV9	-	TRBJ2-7	TGTGCCAGCAGCGTTGGATCCGGGGGGGTCGGCGAGCAGTACTTC	CASSVGSGGVGEQYF
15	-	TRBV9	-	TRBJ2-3	TGTGCCAGCAGCGCTAGTCCAGGGGAGTGGGATACGCAGTATTTT	CASSASPGEWDTQYF
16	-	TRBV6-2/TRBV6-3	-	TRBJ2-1	TGTGCCAGCAGTTACGGACTCGGGTCCCAATACAATGAGCAGTTCTTC	CASSYGLGSQYNEQFF
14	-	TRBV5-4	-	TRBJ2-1	TGTGCCAGCAGCTCCCGCGATCTATCCAATGAGCAGTTCTTC	CASSSRDLSNEQFF
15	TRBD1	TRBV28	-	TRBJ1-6	TGTGCCAGCAGTTTTGGACAGGGGAATAATTCACCCCTCCACTTT	CASSFGQGNNSPLHF
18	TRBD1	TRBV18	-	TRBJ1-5	TGTGCCAGCTCACCACCGGGACAGGGGTTCGGGGGCAATCAGCCCCAGCATTTT	CASSPPGQGFGGNQPQHF
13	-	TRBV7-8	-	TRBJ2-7	TGTGCCAGCAGCTTAGCGGCAGCCTACGAGCAGTACTTC	CASSLAAAYEQYF
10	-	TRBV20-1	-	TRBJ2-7	TGCAGTGGGTATCCGGACGAGCAGTACTTC	CSGYPDEQYF
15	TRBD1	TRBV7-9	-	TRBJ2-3	TGTGCCAGCAGCCTCACCGGGACAGGGGAAGATACGCAGTATTTT	CASSLTGTGEDTQYF
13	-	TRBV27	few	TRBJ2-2	TGTGCCAGCAGACCTATAGCTGGCGGGGAGCTGTTTTTT	CASRPIAGGELFF
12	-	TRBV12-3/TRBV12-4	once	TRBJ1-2	TGTGCCAGCAGTTTCGGCGGCTATGGCTACACCTTC	CASSFGGYGYTF
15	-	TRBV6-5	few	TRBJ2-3	TGTGCCAGCAGTTCAGGGACTCCCGCCACAGATACGCAGTATTTT	CASSSGTPATDTQYF
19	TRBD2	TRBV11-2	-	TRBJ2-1	TGTGCCAGCAGCCGCACACCTCGGCCTGGCGGGAGCACCTACAATGAGCAGTTCTTC	CASSRTPRPGGSTYNEQFF
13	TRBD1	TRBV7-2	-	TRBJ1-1	TGTGCCAGCAGCTTGGACAGGAGATTTGAAGCTTTCTTT	CASSLDRRFEAFF
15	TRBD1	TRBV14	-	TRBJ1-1	TGTGCCAGCAGACGAACAGGGGGGACGAACACTGAAGCTTTCTTT	CASRRTGGTNTEAFF
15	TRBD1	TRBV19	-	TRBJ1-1	TGTGCCAGTAGTCTTATAGGGACAGGTGAGGCTGAAGCTTTCTTT	CASSLIGTGEAEAFF
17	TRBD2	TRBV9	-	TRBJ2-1	TGTGCCAGCAGCCCGACTAGCGGGGGGGCCTTCCCTAATGAGCAGTTCTTC	CASSPTSGGAFPNEQFF
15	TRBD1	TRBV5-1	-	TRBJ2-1	TGCGCCAGCAGCTTGAACAGGGGTACGCAGGGAGAGCAGTTCTTC	CASSLNRGTQGEQFF
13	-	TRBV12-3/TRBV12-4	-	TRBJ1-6	TGTGCCAGCAGTTTGGAGGGTTTGAGCCCCCTCCACTTT	CASSLEGLSPLHF
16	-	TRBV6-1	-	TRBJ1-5	TGTGCCAGCAGTGAAACGACAAACACCGGCAATCAGCCCCAGCATTTT	CASSETTNTGNQPQHF
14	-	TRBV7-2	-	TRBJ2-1	TGTGCCAGCAGCTTAATCCCTAGCGTCGATGAGCAGTTCTTC	CASSLIPSVDEQFF
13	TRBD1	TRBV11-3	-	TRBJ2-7	TGTGCCAGCAGCCCCTCGACAGGGTGGGAGCAGTACTTC	CASSPSTGWEQYF
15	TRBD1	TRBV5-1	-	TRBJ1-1	TGCGCCAGCAGCCCCCGTGACAGGGGTGAAATGGAGGCTTTCTTT	CASSPRDRGEMEAFF
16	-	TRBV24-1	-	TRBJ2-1	TGTGCCACCAGTGATAATGGCGGGATAGCCTACAATGAGCAGTTCTTC	CATSDNGGIAYNEQFF
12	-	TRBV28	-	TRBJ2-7	TGTGCCAGCAGCTGGACTTTCTACGAGCAGTACTTC	CASSWTFYEQYF
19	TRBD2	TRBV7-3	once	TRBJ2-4	TGTGCCAGCAGCTCACGGGGGGGAAAAGCGGGAGCTGTCGGAAACATTCAGTACTTC	CASSSRGGKAGAVGNIQYF
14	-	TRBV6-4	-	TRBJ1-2	TGTGCCAGCAGTGTCGGGGGAGGAAGCTATGGCTACACCTTC	CASSVGGGSYGYTF
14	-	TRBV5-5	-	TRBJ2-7	TGTGCCAGCAGCTACGAGTTAGTATTCTACGAGCAGTACTTC	CASSYELVFYEQYF
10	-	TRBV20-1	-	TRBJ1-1	TGCAGTGCTAGAGATGGTGCGGCTTTCTTT	CSARDGAAFF
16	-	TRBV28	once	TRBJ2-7	TGTGCCAGCCAGAGGAGCGGAGGAACCTTGGGTAGCGAGCAGTACTTC	CASQRSGGTLGSEQYF
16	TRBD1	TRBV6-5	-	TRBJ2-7	TGTGCCAGCAGTTACTCGTTAACAGGGGGCCGCGACGAGCAGTACTTC	CASSYSLTGGRDEQYF
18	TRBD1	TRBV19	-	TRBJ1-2	TGTGCCAGTAGTATACCCCTTACACTTACAGGGGTGAACTATGGCTACACCTTC	CASSIPLTLTGVNYGYTF
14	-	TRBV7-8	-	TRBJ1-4	TGTGCCAGCAGCTCCGGGACAATGAATGAAAAACTGTTTTTT	CASSSGTMNEKLFF